Listed here is a single T cell receptor beta chain. Antigen: not known. Germline V CDR1 and CDR2: SEHNR, FQNEAQ (reference sequence). The V gene lost 11 bases and the J gene lost 7 bases, with 18 bases spanning the gap. The CDR3 has 13 residues. Through template switching, a universal primer site was introduced, and the cDNA contained unique molecular identifiers. TCRdb called the 5' RACE reads again in MiXCR, with one record for every CDR3 protein. Of around 370,000 distinct CDR3 sequences in the sample, approximately 10% were seen once. The donor group consisted entirely of healthy Caucasians. The sample originates from a study of identical twins. Study results and caveats: Cord blood beta clonotypes that were abundant carried fewer insertions, and memory repertoires showed no such trend. Conclusions came from cross-sectional statistical analysis, not from following the same donors.

The chain recombines TRBV7-9 with TRBJ2-1; D is perhaps TRBD2 (7 bases). This clonotype was sampled from a woman aged 45-65 years in good health. Sequenced sample: naive T cells sorted from blood. CDR3 in amino acids: CAGEGGIGNEQFF. The DNA for the CDR3 is TGTGCCGGGGAGGGGGGGATCGGGAATGAGCAGTTCTTC.